The source of this T cell receptor (beta chain) is a study of low-dose radiotherapy and immunotherapy resistance in tumors (dated by TCRdb to the early 2020s). For the wider study: In Cohort 1, each fraction delivered 0.5 Gy every 2 weeks, and the prescribed total PTV dose was 6.5 Gy. Cohort 2 received 1 Gy per fraction every two weeks, with a total of 13 Gy over 26 weeks. Nivolumab and ipilimumab were both given intravenously, with nivolumab at a 240 mg flat dose every two weeks and ipilimumab at 1 mg/kg every six weeks. Cyclophosphamide 200 mg/m2 was given intravenously every two weeks, one day before each radiation and immunotherapy administration. Starting on cycle 1 day 1, patients took 300 mg of aspirin by mouth once daily for four cycles. Trial participants were not randomized into treatment groups. Eight patients were included in the translational analysis: three from the first dose cohort and the first five from the second dose cohort.

Sequencer: Illumina HiSeq 2500. First-strand cDNA was synthesized with Superscript III and a set of TRAV- and TRBV-specific primers, covering both TCRalpha and TCRbeta chains. TCRs were amplified with Phusion for 15 to 25 PCR cycles using a constant-region primer together with the adapter attached to the V primers. Isolated mRNA was amplified with the MessageAmp II aRNA Amplification Kit, using an approximately 15-hour in vitro transcription at 37°C. The Dynabeads mRNA DIRECT Purification Kit was used to isolate mRNA for TCR sequencing. Indexed Illumina adapters were added in a second Phusion PCR of 20 to 25 cycles, and the PCR products were purified with AMPure XP beads. Processing in the source paper ran as follows. Custom Perl scripts pooled TCR sequences encoding the same protein, removed out-of-frame sequences and computed each clonotype's abundance. Any TCR sequence backed by just one read was left out of the analysis. Shannon entropy, Gini index, clonality, richness, and the frequency of TCRs shared between repertoires were included as repertoire metrics. TCRdb ran its own pipeline on the public reads, namely fastp trimming at Q25 and MiXCR clone calling, and kept in-frame beta chains. Every CDR3 protein is listed once, alongside the most common genes and DNA of its rows. The V and J calls were determined by TCRdb, not by the authors. Here the sample has under 90,000 distinct CDR3 sequences; around 17% occur a single time. The top ten clonotypes cover about 2.5% of the sample.

In light of the paper, this sample's time point label describes: before trial treatment. The donors came from RACIN, which was a single-arm phase I dose-escalation trial that paired nivolumab and ipilimumab with aspirin, low-dose cyclophosphamide and low-dose radiotherapy. Eligible patients had advanced, TIL-negative solid tumors. Many counts were recorded for this clonotype. The clone's antigen remains unknown. One base away there is no much larger clone; base qualities are not given. From its cysteine to its phenylalanine, the CDR3 spans 15 amino acids. Only the CDR3 DNA stays, 45 bases, in frame from base 1. V and J are truncated by 0 bases and 5 bases respectively, leaving an intervening sequence of 13 bases. CDR1 and CDR2 are drawn from the germline V gene: SGHAT, FQNNGV.

The sequence was collected from a male donor with prostate cancer. Here the sequenced sample was PBMCs, taken before treatment. The rearrangement joined TRBV11-2 to TRBJ1-2; too little of a D gene remains to name it. The CDR3 is CASSLDIGSTYGYTF. The DNA reads as follows: TGTGCCAGCAGCTTAGATATAGGGTCTACGTATGGCTACACCTTC.